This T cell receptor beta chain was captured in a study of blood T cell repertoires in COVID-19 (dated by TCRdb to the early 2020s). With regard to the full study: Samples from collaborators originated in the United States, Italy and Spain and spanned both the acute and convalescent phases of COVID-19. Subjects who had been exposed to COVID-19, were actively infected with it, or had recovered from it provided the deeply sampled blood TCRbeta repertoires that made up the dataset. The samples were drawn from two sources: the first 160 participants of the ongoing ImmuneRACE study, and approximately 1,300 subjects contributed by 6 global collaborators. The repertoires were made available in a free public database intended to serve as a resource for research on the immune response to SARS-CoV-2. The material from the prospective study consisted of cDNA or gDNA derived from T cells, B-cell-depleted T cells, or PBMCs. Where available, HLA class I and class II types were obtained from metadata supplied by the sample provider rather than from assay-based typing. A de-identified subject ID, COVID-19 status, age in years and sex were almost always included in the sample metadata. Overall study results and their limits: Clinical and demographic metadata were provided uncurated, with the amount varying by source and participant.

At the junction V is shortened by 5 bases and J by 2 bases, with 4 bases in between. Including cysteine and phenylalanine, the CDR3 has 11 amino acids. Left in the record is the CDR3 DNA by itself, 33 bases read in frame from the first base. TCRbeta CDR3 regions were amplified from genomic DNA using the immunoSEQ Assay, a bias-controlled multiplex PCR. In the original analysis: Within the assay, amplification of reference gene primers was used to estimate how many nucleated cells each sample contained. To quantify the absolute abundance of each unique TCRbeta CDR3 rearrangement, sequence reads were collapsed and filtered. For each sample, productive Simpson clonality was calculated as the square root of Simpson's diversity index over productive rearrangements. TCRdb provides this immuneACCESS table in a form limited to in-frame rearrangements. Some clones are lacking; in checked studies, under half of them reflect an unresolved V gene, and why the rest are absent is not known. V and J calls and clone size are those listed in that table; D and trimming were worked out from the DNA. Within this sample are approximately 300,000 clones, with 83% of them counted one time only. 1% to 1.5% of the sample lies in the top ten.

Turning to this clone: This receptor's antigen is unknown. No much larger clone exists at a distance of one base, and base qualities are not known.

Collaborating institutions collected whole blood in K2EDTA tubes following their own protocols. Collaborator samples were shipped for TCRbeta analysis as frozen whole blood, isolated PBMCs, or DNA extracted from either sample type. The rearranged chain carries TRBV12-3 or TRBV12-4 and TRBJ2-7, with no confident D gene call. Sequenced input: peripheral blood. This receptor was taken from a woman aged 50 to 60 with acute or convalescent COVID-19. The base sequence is TGTGCCAGCAGTCTTACCTACGAGCAGTACTTC. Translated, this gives CASSLTYEQYF.